This T cell receptor (beta chain) was captured by sequencing in a study of OX40 agonist ivuxolimab in advanced cancers. Clones were read by immunoSEQ multiplex PCR, and TCRdb kept only the in-frame ones, dropping some. The sample includes some 83,000 clones, about 86% of them seen just once. CDR3 length: 16 amino acids. CDR1 is SGHDT and CDR2 is YYEEEE in the germline V gene. The V end was cut by 0 bases, the J end by 7 bases, with 17 bases between. The chain joins TRBV5-6 to TRBJ2-1; a possible D gene is TRBD2 (6 bases). The sequence was obtained from an adult with an advanced solid tumor such as melanoma, head and neck, liver or kidney cancer. The sample in question was CD4+ or CD8+ T cells sorted from blood, obtained in a trial of the OX40 agonist ivuxolimab. This CDR3 reads CASSLGLGRGRNEQFF. The CDR3 DNA is TGTGCCAGCAGCTTGGGACTTGGGCGGGGAAGGAATGAGCAGTTCTTC.